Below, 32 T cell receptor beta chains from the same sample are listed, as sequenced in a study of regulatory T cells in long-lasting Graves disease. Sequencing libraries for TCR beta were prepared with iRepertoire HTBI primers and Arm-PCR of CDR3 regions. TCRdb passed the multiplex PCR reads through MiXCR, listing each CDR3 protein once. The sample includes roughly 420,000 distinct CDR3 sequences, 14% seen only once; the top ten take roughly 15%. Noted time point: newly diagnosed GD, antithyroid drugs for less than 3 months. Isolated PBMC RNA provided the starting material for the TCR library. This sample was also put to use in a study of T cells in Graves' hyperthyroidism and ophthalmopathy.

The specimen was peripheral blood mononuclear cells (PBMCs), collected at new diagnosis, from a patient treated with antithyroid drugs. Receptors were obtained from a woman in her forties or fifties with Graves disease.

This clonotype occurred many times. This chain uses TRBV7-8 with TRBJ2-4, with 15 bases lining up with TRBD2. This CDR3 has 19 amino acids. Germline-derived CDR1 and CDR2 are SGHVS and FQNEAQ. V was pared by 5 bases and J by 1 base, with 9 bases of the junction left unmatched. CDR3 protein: CASSTGLAGGPAAKNIQYF. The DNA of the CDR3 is TGTGCCAGCAGCACGGGACTAGCGGGAGGTCCCGCGGCCAAAAACATTCAGTACTTC.

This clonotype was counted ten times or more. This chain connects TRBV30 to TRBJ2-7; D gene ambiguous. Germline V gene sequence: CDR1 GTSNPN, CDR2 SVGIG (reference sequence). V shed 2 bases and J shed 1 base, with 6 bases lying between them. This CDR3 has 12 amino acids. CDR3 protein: CAWSRQSYEQYF. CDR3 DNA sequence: TGTGCCTGGAGTAGGCAGTCCTACGAGCAGTACTTC.

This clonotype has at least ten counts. CDR3 protein: CASSQVGSLGGTQYF. The CDR3 region has the DNA TGTGCCAGCAGCCAAGTCGGGTCGCTCGGGGGTACGCAGTATTTT. This rearrangement joins TRBV3-1 to TRBJ2-3; perhaps TRBD2 as D (6 bases). Trimming pared 1 base from V and 8 bases from J, leaving 16 bases between. Germline values: CDR1 LGHDT, CDR2 YNNKEL (reference sequence). The CDR3 spans 15 residues.

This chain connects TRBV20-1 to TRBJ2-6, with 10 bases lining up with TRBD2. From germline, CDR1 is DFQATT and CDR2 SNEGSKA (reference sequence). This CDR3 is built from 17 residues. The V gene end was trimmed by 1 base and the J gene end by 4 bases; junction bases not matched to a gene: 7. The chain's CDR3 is CSARVLAGVTGANVLTF. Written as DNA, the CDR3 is TGCAGTGCTAGAGTGCTAGCGGGAGTTACCGGGGCCAACGTCCTGACTTTC.

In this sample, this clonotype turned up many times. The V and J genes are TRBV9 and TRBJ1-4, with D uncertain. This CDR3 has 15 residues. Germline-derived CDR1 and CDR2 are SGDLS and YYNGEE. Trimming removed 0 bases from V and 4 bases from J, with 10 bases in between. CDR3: CASSVDDGVNEKLFF. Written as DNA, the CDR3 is TGTGCCAGCAGCGTAGACGACGGAGTTAATGAAAAACTGTTTTTT.

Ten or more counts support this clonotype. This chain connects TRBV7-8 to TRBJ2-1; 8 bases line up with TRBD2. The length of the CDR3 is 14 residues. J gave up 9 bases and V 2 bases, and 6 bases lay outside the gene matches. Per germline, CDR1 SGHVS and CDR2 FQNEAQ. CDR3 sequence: CASSLRGLVGEQFF. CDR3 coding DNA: TGTGCCAGCAGCTTACGGGGACTAGTGGGTGAGCAGTTCTTC.

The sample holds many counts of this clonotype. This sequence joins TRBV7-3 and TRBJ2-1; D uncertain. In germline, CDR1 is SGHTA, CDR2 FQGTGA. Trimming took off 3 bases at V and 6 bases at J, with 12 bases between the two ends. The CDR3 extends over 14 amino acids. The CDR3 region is CASSFSSLSNEQFF. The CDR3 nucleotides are TGTGCCAGCAGCTTCAGTTCGCTGAGCAATGAGCAGTTCTTC.

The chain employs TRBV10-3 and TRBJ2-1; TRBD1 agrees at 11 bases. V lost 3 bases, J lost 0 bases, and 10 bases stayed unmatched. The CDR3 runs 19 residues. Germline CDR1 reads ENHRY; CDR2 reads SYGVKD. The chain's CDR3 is CAISDGGTGGSSSYNEQFF. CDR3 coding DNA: TGTGCCATCAGTGATGGAGGGACAGGGGGGTCGAGCTCCTACAATGAGCAGTTCTTC.

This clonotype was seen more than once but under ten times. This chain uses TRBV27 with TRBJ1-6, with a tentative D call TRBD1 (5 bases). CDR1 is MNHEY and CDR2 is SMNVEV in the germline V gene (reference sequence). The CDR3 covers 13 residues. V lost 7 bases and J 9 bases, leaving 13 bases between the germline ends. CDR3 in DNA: TGTGCCAGCACCCCCCTCGGGGGTTCACCCCTCCACTTT. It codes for CASTPLGGSPLHF.

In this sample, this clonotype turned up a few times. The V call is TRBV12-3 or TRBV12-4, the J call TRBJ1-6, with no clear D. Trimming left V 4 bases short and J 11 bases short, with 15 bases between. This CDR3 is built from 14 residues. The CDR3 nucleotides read TGTGCCAGCAGTTCAGCAGGAGGTCAAACACCCCTCCACTTT. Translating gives CASSSAGGQTPLHF.

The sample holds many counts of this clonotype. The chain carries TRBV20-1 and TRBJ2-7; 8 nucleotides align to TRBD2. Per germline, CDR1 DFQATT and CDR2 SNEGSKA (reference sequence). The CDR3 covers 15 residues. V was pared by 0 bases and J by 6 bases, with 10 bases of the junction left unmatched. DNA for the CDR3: TGCAGTGCTAGAGATCGGAGGCGGGAGGAAGGCGAGCAGTACTTC. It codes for CSARDRRREEGEQYF.

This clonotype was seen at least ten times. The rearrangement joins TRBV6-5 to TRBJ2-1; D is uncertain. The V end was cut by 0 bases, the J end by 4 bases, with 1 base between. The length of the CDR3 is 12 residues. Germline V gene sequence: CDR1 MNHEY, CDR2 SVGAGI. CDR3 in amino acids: CASSYSYNEQFF. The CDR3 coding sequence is TGTGCCAGCAGTTACTCTTACAATGAGCAGTTCTTC.

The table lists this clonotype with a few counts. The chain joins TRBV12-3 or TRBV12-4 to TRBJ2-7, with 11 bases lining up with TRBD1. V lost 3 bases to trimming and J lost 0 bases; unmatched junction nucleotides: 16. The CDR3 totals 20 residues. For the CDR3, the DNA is TGTGCCAGCAGTTTCGAGACCGGGACAGGGGGAGACGGGAGCTCCTACGAGCAGTACTTC. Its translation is CASSFETGTGGDGSSYEQYF.

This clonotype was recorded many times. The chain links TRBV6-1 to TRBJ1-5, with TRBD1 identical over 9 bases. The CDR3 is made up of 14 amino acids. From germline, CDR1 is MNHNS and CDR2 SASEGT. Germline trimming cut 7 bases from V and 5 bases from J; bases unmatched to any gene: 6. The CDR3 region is CASTTGTGYQPQHF. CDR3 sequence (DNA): TGTGCCAGCACCACCGGGACAGGGTATCAGCCCCAGCATTTT.

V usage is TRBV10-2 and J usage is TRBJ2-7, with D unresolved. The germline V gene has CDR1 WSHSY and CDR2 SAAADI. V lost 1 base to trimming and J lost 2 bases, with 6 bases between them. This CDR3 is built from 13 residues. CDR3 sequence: CASSEFLTYEQYF. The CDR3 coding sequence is TGCGCCAGCAGTGAGTTCTTGACCTACGAGCAGTACTTC.

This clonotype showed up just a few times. In nucleotides, the CDR3 is TGTGCCAGCAGCTTCACTAGCGGGAGGTACACCGGGGAGCTGTTTTTT. It is translated as CASSFTSGRYTGELFF. The chain combines TRBV13 with TRBJ2-2, with 12 bases matching TRBD2. The V and J ends lost 3 bases and 3 bases, in that order; junction bases with no gene match: 2. This CDR3 has 16 amino acids. Germline V gene data show CDR1 as PRHDT and CDR2 as FYEKMQ (reference sequence).

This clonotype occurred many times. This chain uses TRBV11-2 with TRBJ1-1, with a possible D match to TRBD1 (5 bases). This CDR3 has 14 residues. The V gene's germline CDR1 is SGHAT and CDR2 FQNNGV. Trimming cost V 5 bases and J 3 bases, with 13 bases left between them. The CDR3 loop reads CASSPGGGYTEAFF. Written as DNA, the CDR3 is TGTGCCAGCAGCCCGGGGGGAGGGTACACTGAAGCTTTCTTT.

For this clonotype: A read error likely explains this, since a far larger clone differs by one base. The CDR3 DNA reads as TGTGCCAGCAGCGACAGATACCTCTCCTACGAGCAGTTCTTC. It translates to CASSDRYLSYEQFF. V gene TRBV11-2 combines with J gene TRBJ2-1, with D possibly TRBD1 on 5 matching bases. In germline, CDR1 is SGHAT, CDR2 FQNNGV. The V and J ends lost 5 bases and 10 bases respectively, with 18 bases between them. The CDR3 length is 14 residues.

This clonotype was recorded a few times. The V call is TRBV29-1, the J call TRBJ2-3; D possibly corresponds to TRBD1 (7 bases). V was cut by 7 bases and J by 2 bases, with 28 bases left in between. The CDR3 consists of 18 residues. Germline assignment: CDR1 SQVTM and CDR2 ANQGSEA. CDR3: CSALGAGGWGEATDTQYF. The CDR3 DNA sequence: TGCAGCGCCCTCGGCGCAGGGGGGTGGGGAGAGGCCACAGATACGCAGTATTTT.

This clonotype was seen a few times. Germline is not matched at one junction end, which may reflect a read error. The CDR3 spells CASSEVRVSSQPHHF. CDR3 in DNA: TGTGCCAGCAGTGAAGTGAGGGTTTCGTCTCAGCCCCATCATTTT. The V and J genes are TRBV6-1 and TRBJ1-5; the D is unclear. This CDR3 has 15 amino acids. Germline-derived CDR1 and CDR2 are MNHNS and SASEGT.

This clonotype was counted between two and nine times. In DNA, the CDR3 is TGTGCCAGCAGCGGCAACCCGGGACAAGGTCCGGATCAGCCCCAGCATTTT. Translated, it gives CASSGNPGQGPDQPQHF. This sequence joins TRBV9 and TRBJ1-5; tentatively, D is TRBD1 (6 bases). The CDR3 runs 17 residues. V was cut by 3 bases and J by 5 bases, with 21 bases left in between. The germline gives CDR1 SGDLS, CDR2 YYNGEE.

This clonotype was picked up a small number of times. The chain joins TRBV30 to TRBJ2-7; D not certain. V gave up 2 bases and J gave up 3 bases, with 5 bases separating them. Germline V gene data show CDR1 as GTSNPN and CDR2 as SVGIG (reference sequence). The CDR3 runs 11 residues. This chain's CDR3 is CAWSLSYEQYF. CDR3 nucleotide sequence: TGTGCCTGGAGTTTAAGCTACGAGCAGTACTTC.

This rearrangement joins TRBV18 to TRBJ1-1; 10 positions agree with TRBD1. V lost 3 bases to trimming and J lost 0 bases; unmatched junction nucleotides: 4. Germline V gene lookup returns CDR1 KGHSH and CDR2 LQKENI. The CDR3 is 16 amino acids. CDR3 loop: CASSPPDRGLNTEAFF. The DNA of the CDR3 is TGTGCCAGCTCACCTCCCGACAGGGGGCTGAACACTGAAGCTTTCTTT. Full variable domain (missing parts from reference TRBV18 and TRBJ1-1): NAGVMQNPRHLVRRRGQEARLRCSPMKGHSHVYWYRQLPEEGLKFMVYLQKENIIDESGMPKERFSAEFPKEGPSILRIQQVVRGDSAAYFCASSPPDRGLNTEAFFGQGTRLTVV.

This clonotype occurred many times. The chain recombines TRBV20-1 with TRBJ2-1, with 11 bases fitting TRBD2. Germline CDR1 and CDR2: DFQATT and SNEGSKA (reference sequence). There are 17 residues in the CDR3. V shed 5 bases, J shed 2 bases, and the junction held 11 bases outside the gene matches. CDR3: CSAARELAGGAYNEQFF. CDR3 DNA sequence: TGCAGTGCTGCGCGAGAGTTAGCGGGAGGGGCCTACAATGAGCAGTTCTTC.

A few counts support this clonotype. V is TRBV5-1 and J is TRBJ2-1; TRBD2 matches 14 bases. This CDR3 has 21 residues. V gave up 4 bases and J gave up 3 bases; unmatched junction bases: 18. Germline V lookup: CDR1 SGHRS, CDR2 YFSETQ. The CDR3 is CASSAGGGLAGERTDYNEQFF. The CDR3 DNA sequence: TGCGCCAGCAGCGCGGGTGGGGGACTAGCGGGAGAGAGGACCGACTACAATGAGCAGTTCTTC. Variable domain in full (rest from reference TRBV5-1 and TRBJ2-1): KAGVTQTPRYLIKTRGQQVTLSCSPISGHRSVSWYQQTPGQGLQFLFEYFSETQRNKGNFPGRFSGRQFSNSRSEMNVSTLELGDSALYLCASSAGGGLAGERTDYNEQFFGPGTRLTVL.

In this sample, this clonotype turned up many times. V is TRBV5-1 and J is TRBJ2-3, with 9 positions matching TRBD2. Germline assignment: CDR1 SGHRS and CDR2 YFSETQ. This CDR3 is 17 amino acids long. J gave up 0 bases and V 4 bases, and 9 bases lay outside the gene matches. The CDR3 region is CASSPITTSGSTDTQYF. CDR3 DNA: TGCGCCAGCAGCCCGATAACGACTAGCGGCAGCACAGATACGCAGTATTTT.

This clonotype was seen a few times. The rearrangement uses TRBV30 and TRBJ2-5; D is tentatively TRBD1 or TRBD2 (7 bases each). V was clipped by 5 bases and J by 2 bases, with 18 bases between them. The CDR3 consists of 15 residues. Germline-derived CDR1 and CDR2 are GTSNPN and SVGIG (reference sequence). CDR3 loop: CAWAGGGRLQETQYF. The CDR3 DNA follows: TGTGCCTGGGCAGGGGGGGGTCGCTTACAAGAGACCCAGTACTTC. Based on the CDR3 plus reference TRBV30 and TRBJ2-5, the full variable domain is SQTIHQWPATLVQPVGSPLSLECTVEGTSNPNLYWYRQAAGRGLQLLFYSVGIGQISSEVPQNLSASRPQDRQFILSSKKLLLSDSGFYLCAWAGGGRLQETQYFGPGTRLLVL.

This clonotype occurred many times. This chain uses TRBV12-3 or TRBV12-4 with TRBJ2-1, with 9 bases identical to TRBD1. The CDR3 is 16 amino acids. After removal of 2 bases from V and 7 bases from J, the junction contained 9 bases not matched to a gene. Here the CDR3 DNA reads TGTGCCAGCAGTTTACGGGGGGACAGGGTGATTAATGAGCAGTTCTTC. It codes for CASSLRGDRVINEQFF.

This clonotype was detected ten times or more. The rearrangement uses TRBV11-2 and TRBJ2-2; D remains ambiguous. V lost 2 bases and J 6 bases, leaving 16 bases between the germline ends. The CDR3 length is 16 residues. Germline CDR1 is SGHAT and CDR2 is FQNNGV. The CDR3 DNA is TGTGCCAGCAGCTTAAATGGTTTCCCGACTCCCGGGGAGCTGTTTTTT. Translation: CASSLNGFPTPGELFF.

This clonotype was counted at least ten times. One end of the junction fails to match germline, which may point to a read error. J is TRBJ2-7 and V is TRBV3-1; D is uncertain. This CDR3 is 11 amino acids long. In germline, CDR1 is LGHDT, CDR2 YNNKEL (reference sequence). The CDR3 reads CASSPGRTLLF. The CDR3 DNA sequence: TGTGCCAGCAGCCCAGGACGGACCCTCCTCTTC.

CDR3 nucleotides: TGTGCCAGCAGTCCCTCCGTGGCGGGCATGGTTAGCAATGAGCAGTTCTTC. This gives the protein CASSPSVAGMVSNEQFF. The chain couples TRBV27 to TRBJ2-1; weak D call: TRBD2 (5 bases). The V and J ends lost 5 bases and 6 bases respectively, with 23 bases between them. Germline V gene data show CDR1 as MNHEY and CDR2 as SMNVEV (reference sequence). The CDR3 length is 17 residues.

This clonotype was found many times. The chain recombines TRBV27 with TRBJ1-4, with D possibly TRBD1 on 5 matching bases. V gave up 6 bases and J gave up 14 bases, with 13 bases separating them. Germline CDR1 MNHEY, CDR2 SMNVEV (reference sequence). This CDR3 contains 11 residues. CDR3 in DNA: TGTGCCAGCAGACCCAGGGTTGTTCTGTTTTTT. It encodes CASRPRVVLFF.